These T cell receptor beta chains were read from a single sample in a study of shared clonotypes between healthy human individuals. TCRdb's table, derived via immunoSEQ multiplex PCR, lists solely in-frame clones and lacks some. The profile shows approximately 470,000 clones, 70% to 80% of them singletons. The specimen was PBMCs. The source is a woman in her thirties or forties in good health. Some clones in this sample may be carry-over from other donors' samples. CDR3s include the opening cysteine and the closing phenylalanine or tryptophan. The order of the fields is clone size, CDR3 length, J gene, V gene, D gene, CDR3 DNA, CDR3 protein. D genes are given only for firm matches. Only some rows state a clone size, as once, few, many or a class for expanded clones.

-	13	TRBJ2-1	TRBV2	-	TGTGCCAGCAGGGGGGACAAATACAATGAGCAGTTCTTC	CASRGDKYNEQFF
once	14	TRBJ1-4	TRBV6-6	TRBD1	TGTGCCAGCAGTTCGACAGGGGGCTATGAAAAACTGTTTTTT	CASSSTGGYEKLFF
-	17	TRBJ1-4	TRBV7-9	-	TGTGCCAGCAGCTCCCCCCCCTCAGGCGCAACTAATGAAAAACTGTTTTTT	CASSSPPSGATNEKLFF
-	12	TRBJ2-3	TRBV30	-	TGTGCCTGGGGGGACAGCACAGATACGCAGTATTTT	CAWGDSTDTQYF
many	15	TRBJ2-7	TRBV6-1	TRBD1	TGTGCCAGCGGTCGAAAGGGGACAGGGGCCTACGAGCAGTACTTC	CASGRKGTGAYEQYF
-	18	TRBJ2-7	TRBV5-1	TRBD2	TGCGCCAGCAGCTTGGCCGGGGGACTAGCGGGGGGCCTGAACGAGCAGTACTTC	CASSLAGGLAGGLNEQYF
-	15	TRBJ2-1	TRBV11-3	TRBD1	TGTGCCAGCAGCTTGGGACAGGGGGAATACAATGAGCAGTTCTTC	CASSLGQGEYNEQFF
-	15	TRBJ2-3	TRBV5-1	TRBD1	TGCGCCAGTACAAGACAGGGGGCGGTTACAGATACGCAGTATTTT	CASTRQGAVTDTQYF
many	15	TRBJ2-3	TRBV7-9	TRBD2	TGTGCCAGCAGTGCGAGGGACTACCTCACAGATACGCAGTATTTT	CASSARDYLTDTQYF
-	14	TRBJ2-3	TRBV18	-	TGTGCCAGCTCACCATTGGACCAGACAGATACGCAGTATTTT	CASSPLDQTDTQYF
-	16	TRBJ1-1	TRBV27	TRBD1	TGTGCCAGCAGTCTAGCGACAGGGGGGGTGTTGGCTGAAGCTTTCTTT	CASSLATGGVLAEAFF
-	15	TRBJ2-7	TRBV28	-	TGTGCCAGCAGTGGATTTGGGGACAATTCCTACGAGCAGTACTTC	CASSGFGDNSYEQYF
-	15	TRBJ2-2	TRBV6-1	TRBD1	TGTGCCAGCAGAAGGACAGGGTCGAACACCGGGGAGCTGTTTTTT	CASRRTGSNTGELFF
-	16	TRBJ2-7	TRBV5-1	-	TGCGCCAGCAGCCCGACCGACCGACTGGACTCCTACGAGCAGTACTTC	CASSPTDRLDSYEQYF
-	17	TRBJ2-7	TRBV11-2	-	TGTGCCAGCAGCCTAGAAGGGTCGGGGGTCGACCCCTACGAGCAGTACTTC	CASSLEGSGVDPYEQYF
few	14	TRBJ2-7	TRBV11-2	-	TGTGCCAGCAGCTTGACAGTTACAGCCTACGAGCAGTACTTC	CASSLTVTAYEQYF
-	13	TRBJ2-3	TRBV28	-	TGTGCCAGCAGTCCGGGCCCTCCGGGTCCGCAGTATTTT	CASSPGPPGPQYF
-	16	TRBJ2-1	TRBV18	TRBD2	TGTGCCAGCTCACCACTGGGGCTAGCGGAGTACAATGAGCAGTTCTTC	CASSPLGLAEYNEQFF
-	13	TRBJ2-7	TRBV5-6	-	TGTGCCAGCAGCCTGGGACCACGCTACGAGCAGTACTTC	CASSLGPRYEQYF
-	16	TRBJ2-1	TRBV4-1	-	TGCGCCAGCAGCATGACCCACCTGGAGATCTACAATGAGCAGTTCTTC	CASSMTHLEIYNEQFF
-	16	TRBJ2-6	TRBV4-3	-	TGCGCCAGCAGCCCAAGGGGGGACTCTGGGGCCAACGTCCTGACTTTC	CASSPRGDSGANVLTF
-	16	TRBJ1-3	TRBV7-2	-	TGTGCCAGCAGCCCAAGAGGTCGGCCGGGCGGAAACACCATATATTTT	CASSPRGRPGGNTIYF
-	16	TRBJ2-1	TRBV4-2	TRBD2	TGTGCCAGCAGCCAAGATCTGACTAGCTACTACAATGAGCAGTTCTTC	CASSQDLTSYYNEQFF
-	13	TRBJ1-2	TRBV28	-	TGTGCCAGCAGTTCTTTGGACAGCTATGGCTACACCTTC	CASSSLDSYGYTF
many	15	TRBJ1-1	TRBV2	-	TGTGCCAGCAGTCGAAAATCGGCCATGAACACTGAAGCTTTCTTT	CASSRKSAMNTEAFF
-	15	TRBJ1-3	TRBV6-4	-	TGTGCCAGCAGTGACCCGGGGGGGCCCGGAAACACCATATATTTT	CASSDPGGPGNTIYF
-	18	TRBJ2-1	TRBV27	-	TGTGCCAGCAGTTTATGGGGAGGGGGCGGGCGGTCCGGCGATGAGCAGTTCTTC	CASSLWGGGGRSGDEQFF
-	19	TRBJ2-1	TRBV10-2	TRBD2	TGCGCCAGCAGTGAGCTAGCGGGAGTGGGGCCCGGGTCCTACAATGAGCAGTTCTTC	CASSELAGVGPGSYNEQFF
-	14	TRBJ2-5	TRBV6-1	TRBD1	TGTGCCAGCAGATCTAGACAGGGGGGGGAGACCCAGTACTTC	CASRSRQGGETQYF
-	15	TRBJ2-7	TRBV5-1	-	TGCGCCAGCAGCTTGAGGGCCGCGGGGACCTACGAGCAGTACTTC	CASSLRAAGTYEQYF
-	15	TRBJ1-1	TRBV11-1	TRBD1	TGTGCCAGCAGCTCGGGGACAGTTACGAACACTGAAGCTTTCTTT	CASSSGTVTNTEAFF
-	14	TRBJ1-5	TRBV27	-	TGTGCCAGCAGCTCCCACCGTGGCAATCAGCCCCAGCATTTT	CASSSHRGNQPQHF
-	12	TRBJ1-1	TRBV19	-	TGTGCCAGTAGTTGGAGGGACACTGAAGCTTTCTTT	CASSWRDTEAFF
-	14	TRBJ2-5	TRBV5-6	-	TGTGCCAGCAGCTCGATGACCTGGGTGGGGACCCAGTACTTC	CASSSMTWVGTQYF
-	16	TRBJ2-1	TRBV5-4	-	TGTGCCAGCAGCTTCGCGAAACAGGGGGGGGTCAATGAGCAGTTCTTC	CASSFAKQGGVNEQFF
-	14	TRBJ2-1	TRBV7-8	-	TGTGCCAGCAGCTTGGGGGAATCTCACAATGAGCAGTTCTTC	CASSLGESHNEQFF
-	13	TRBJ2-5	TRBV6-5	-	TGTGCCAGCAGGTCCCCTCTCACAGGGACCCAGTACTTC	CASRSPLTGTQYF
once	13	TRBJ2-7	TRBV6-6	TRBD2	TGTGCCAGCAGCAATTGGACTAGCTACGAGCAGTACTTC	CASSNWTSYEQYF
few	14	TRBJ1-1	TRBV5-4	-	TGTGCCAGCAGCGCAGACAGGATGAACACTGAAGCTTTCTTT	CASSADRMNTEAFF
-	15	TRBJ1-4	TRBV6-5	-	TGTGCCAGCAGGCGGGGACGGGCAAGGAATGAAAAACTGTTTTTT	CASRRGRARNEKLFF
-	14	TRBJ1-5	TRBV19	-	TGTGCCAGTAGTAGCGGAGGGTTCTATCAGCCCCAGCATTTT	CASSSGGFYQPQHF
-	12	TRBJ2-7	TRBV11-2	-	TGTGCCAGCAGCTTAAACCCCTGGGAGCAGTACTTC	CASSLNPWEQYF
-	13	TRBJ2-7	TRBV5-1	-	TGCGCCAGCAGCTTATTTTTAGGGGTCGAGCAGTACTTC	CASSLFLGVEQYF
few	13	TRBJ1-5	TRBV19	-	TGTGCCAGTAGTCCCGGGGTAAATCAGCCCCAGCATTTT	CASSPGVNQPQHF
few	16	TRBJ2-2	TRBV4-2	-	TGTGCCAGCAGCCAAGATAAAGGGGAATACACCGGGGAGCTGTTTTTT	CASSQDKGEYTGELFF
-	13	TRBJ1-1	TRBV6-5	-	TGTGCCAGCAGTTTAGGACTCTTCACTGAAGCTTTCTTT	CASSLGLFTEAFF
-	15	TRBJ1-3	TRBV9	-	TGTGCCAGCAGCGTCCGGGACCGCTCTGAATACACCATATATTTT	CASSVRDRSEYTIYF
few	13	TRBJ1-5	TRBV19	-	TGTGCCACCGCGGGGACGTATATCCAGCCCCAGCATTTT	CATAGTYIQPQHF
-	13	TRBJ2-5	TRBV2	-	TGTGCCAGCAGTGAGGGGGCTCAAGAGACCCAGTACTTC	CASSEGAQETQYF
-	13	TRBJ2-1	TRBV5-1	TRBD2	TGCGCCAGCACGACTAGCGGGAGCCCTGAGCAGTTCTTC	CASTTSGSPEQFF
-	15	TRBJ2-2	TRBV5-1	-	TGCGCCAGCAGCTTGGAACAGACGAACACCGGGGAGCTGTTTTTT	CASSLEQTNTGELFF
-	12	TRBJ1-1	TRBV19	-	TGTGCCAGTAGCAGACCGGGCCTTGAAGCTTTCTTT	CASSRPGLEAFF
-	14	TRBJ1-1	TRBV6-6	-	TGTGCCAGCAGTTACAACAGGGTTGGCACTGAAGCTTTCTTT	CASSYNRVGTEAFF
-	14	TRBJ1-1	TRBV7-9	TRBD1	TGTGCCAGCAGCTTGGGACAGTCGAACACTGAAGCTTTCTTT	CASSLGQSNTEAFF
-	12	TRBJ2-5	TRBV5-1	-	TGCGCCAGCAGCCCGCTTGGGGAGACCCAGTACTTC	CASSPLGETQYF